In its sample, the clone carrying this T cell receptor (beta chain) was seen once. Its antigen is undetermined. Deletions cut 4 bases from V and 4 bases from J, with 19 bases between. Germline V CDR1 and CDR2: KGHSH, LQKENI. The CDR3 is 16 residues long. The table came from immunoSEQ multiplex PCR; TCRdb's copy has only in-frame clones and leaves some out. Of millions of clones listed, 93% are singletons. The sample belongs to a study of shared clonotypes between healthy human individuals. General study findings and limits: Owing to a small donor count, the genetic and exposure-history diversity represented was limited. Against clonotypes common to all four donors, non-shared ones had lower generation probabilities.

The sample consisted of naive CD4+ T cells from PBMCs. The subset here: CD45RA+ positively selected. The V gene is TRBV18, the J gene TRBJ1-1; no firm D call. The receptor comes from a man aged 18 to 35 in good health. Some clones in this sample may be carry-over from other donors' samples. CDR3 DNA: TGTGCCAGCTCACTTCTCGCGATTAAGGTTGGCACTGAAGCTTTCTTT. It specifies CASSLLAIKVGTEAFF.